This T cell receptor (beta chain) was recovered during a study of blood T cell repertoires in COVID-19. Study context: Donors in the United States, Italy and Spain gave samples during acute or convalescent COVID-19. T cells, B-cell-depleted T cells, or PBMCs supplied cDNA or gDNA.

Original processing methods: Reference gene primer amplification gave estimated nucleated cell counts. Here immunoSEQ multiplex PCR was the method, and the copy in TCRdb shows in-frame clones only, minus some. V, J and clone size reflect that table, while D and trimming were determined from the DNA. The table has 150,000 to 180,000 clones, under 95% seen once; the top ten hold 0.5% to 0.55%. This sequence originates from a man aged 45 to 65 with acute or convalescent COVID-19. The sample consisted of peripheral blood.

CDR3 nucleotides: TGTGCCAGCAGTGAAAGTCCAGGTCCAGATACGCAGTATTTT. It is translated as CASSESPGPDTQYF. V and J are TRBV6-4 and TRBJ2-3; D gene uncertain. The V gene lost 3 bases and the J gene lost 4 bases, with 11 bases spanning the gap. The CDR3 is 14 amino acids. Germline loops: CDR1 MRHNA, CDR2 SNTAGT.